Shown below are 9 T cell receptor beta chains from a single sample sequenced in a study of blood T cell repertoires in COVID-19. Generated by immunoSEQ multiplex PCR, the TCRdb table keeps only in-frame clones and is missing some. This table holds about 120,000 clones, roughly 79% found once. Specimen: peripheral blood. The receptor source for this set is a man between 65 and 80 years old with acute or convalescent COVID-19.

V and J are TRBV23-1 and TRBJ2-5, with TRBD1 matching 8 bases. Being an ORF, TRBV23-1 has a function that is uncertain. The junction had 3 bases not matched to a gene; V was cut back by 3 bases and J by 0 bases. The CDR3 spans 15 residues. DNA for the CDR3: TGCGCCAGCAGTCAGGACAGGGATTACCAAGAGACCCAGTACTTC. Its protein product is CASSQDRDYQETQYF.

V and J are TRBV12-3 or TRBV12-4 and TRBJ2-3; D perhaps matches TRBD1 (5 bases). The CDR3 covers 13 residues. V gave up 6 bases and J gave up 4 bases, with 11 bases separating them. CDR3 loop: CASRGPKADTQYF. CDR3 nucleotide sequence: TGTGCCAGCAGGGGGCCAAAGGCAGATACGCAGTATTTT.

V is TRBV24-1 and J is TRBJ1-1, with 7 bases matching TRBD1. This CDR3 is built from 15 residues. Germline CDR1 is KGHDR and CDR2 is SFDVKD. The ends lost 4 bases at V and 6 bases at J; junction bases unmatched: 10. The DNA for the CDR3 is TGTGCCACCAGTGAGGGTACAGGGGCTATTGCTGAAGCTTTCTTT. Protein sequence: CATSEGTGAIAEAFF.

V usage is TRBV12-3 or TRBV12-4 and J usage is TRBJ1-2, with D perhaps matching TRBD1 (5 bases). V shed 2 bases and J shed 6 bases, with 7 bases lying between them. The CDR3 loop spans 12 amino acids. The CDR3 loop is CASSLRGDGYTF. For the CDR3, the DNA is TGTGCCAGCAGTTTAAGGGGTGATGGCTACACCTTC.

This chain connects TRBV4-3 to TRBJ1-1; 10 nucleotides agree with TRBD1. Germline values: CDR1 LGHNA, CDR2 YSLEER. Trimming took 1 base from V and 4 from J; bases not matched to a gene: 9. This CDR3 comprises 17 residues. The CDR3 nucleotides are TGCGCCAGCAGCCAAGTGAGCGGGACAGGGGATCGCACTGAAGCTTTCTTT. This encodes CASSQVSGTGDRTEAFF.

V is TRBV7-2 and J is TRBJ1-6, with D perhaps TRBD1 (5 bases). Trimming shortened V by 7 bases and J by 10 bases, and 20 bases separated the two germline ends. Germline assignment: CDR1 SGHTA and CDR2 FQGNSA. The CDR3 runs 15 residues. CDR3 residues: CASNYIRQGGSPLHF. The CDR3 nucleotides are TGTGCCAGCAACTACATTCGGCAGGGAGGCTCACCCCTCCACTTT.

V is TRBV7-9 and J is TRBJ1-2; 8 bases are shared with TRBD1. The V and J ends lost 1 base and 4 bases, in that order; junction bases with no gene match: 5. Germline CDR1 is SEHNR and CDR2 is FQNEAQ (reference sequence). There are 15 residues in the CDR3. The CDR3 DNA follows: TGTGCCAGCAGCTTAGAGGGAGACAGGGGCTATGGCTACACCTTC. This sequence encodes CASSLEGDRGYGYTF.

The chain has TRBV29-1 and TRBJ2-2; 7 bases fit TRBD2. There are 13 residues in the CDR3. CDR1 and CDR2 (germline): SQVTM, ANQGSEA. Trimming at V came to 6 bases and at J to 2 bases, leaving 3 bases not matched to a gene. The DNA for the CDR3 is TGCAGCGTGAGGACTAGAAACACCGGGGAGCTGTTTTTT. Its translation: CSVRTRNTGELFF.

The chain carries TRBV9 and TRBJ2-3, with 9 bases fitting TRBD2. The CDR3 spans 15 residues. V dropped 4 bases and J dropped 2; count of bases not matched to a gene: 5. CDR1 and CDR2 from the germline V gene are SGDLS and YYNGEE. The CDR3 nucleotides read TGTGCCAGCAGCCCCGCTAGCGGGGTCACAGATACGCAGTATTTT. It codes for CASSPASGVTDTQYF.